Shown below are 8 T cell receptor beta chains from a single sample sequenced in a study of blood T cell repertoires in COVID-19 (dated by TCRdb to 2018 to 2020). The library came from the immunoSEQ multiplex PCR assay. What TCRdb holds here is the immuneACCESS table cut down to in-frame rearrangements. Part of the clones is not present; checked against another copy, under half of the missing clones reflect an unresolved V gene, and the others are unexplained. The sample table shows about 75,000 clones, and 60% to 85% are seen once. In total, the top ten clones hold 5.4% of the sample. The sample was peripheral blood. The receptors were gathered from an elderly woman with active or convalescent COVID-19.

The rearrangement uses TRBV6-2 or TRBV6-3 and TRBJ1-2; D unresolved. The length of the CDR3 is 18 residues. The germline V gene has CDR1 MNHEY and CDR2 SVGEGT. Trimming took 2 bases from V and 5 from J, leaving 24 bases between them. CDR3 residues: CASSYPSDPGGIPYGYTF. The CDR3 DNA follows: TGTGCCAGCAGTTACCCGTCCGATCCAGGTGGAATACCTTATGGCTACACCTTC.

The count of this clone is one. CDR3 residues: CASGLGLAPLEQFF. DNA of the CDR3: TGTGCCAGCGGCCTCGGACTAGCTCCATTAGAGCAGTTCTTC. The rearrangement uses TRBV5-6 and TRBJ2-1; 8 bases agree with TRBD2. V was pared by 7 bases and J by 10 bases, with 13 bases of the junction left unmatched. The CDR3 is 14 residues long. CDR1 SGHDT and CDR2 YYEEEE come from the germline V gene.

The chain links TRBV11-2 to TRBJ2-1; D unclear. The CDR3 runs to 14 residues. V lost 5 bases to trimming and J lost 4 bases, with 12 bases between them. Germline assignment: CDR1 SGHAT and CDR2 FQNNGV. The CDR3: CASSPPFRYNEQFF. DNA for the CDR3: TGTGCCAGCAGCCCCCCCTTTCGGTACAATGAGCAGTTCTTC.

The V gene is TRBV27, the J gene TRBJ2-2; 10 nucleotides align to TRBD2. CDR3 size: 16 residues. V shed 6 bases, J shed 5 bases, and the junction held 9 bases outside the gene matches. Germline lookup yields CDR1 MNHEY and CDR2 SMNVEV (reference sequence). CDR3 loop: CASSRTGTSATGELFF. As DNA, the CDR3 is TGTGCCAGCAGCCGGACCGGGACTAGCGCTACCGGGGAGCTGTTTTTT.

The gene calls are TRBV7-9 and TRBJ1-4, with D unclear. The length of the CDR3 is 14 residues. Trimming took 5 bases from V and 0 from J, leaving 7 bases between them. Germline CDR1 is SEHNR and CDR2 is FQNEAQ (reference sequence). The CDR3 loop reads CASSPTATNEKLFF. The CDR3 nucleotides are TGTGCCAGCAGCCCTACAGCAACTAATGAAAAACTGTTTTTT.

J is TRBJ1-6 and V is TRBV6-2 or TRBV6-3; D is ambiguous. Germline V gene data show CDR1 as MNHEY and CDR2 as SVGEGT. The germline V and J ends were trimmed by 6 bases and 1 base, with 13 bases remaining between them. This CDR3 has 16 residues. For the CDR3, the DNA is TGTGCCAGCAGCTCCAGTCAGGCTTCCTATAATTCACCCCTCCACTTT. Its translation: CASSSSQASYNSPLHF.

The J gene is TRBJ1-5, the V gene TRBV2, with TRBD1 identical over 7 bases. Germline trimming cut 6 bases from V and 5 bases from J; bases unmatched to any gene: 4. There are 13 residues in the CDR3. In germline, CDR1 is SNHLY, CDR2 FYNNEI. This CDR3 is CASSQDRDQPQHF. Here the CDR3 DNA reads TGTGCCAGCAGCCAAGACAGGGATCAGCCCCAGCATTTT.

The chain joins TRBV9 to TRBJ2-1; tentative D call: TRBD1 (5 bases). The CDR3 spans 17 residues. CDR1 is SGDLS and CDR2 is YYNGEE in the germline V gene. The ends were cut back, 0 bases at V and 1 base at J, with 14 bases in the middle. This chain's CDR3 is CASSVDGAPGSYNEQFF. The CDR3 bases are TGTGCCAGCAGCGTAGATGGGGCCCCCGGATCCTACAATGAGCAGTTCTTC.